Below are 14 T cell receptor beta chains sequenced from a single sample in a study of T-cell reconstitution after alpha-beta-depleted transplantation in children. Preparation of the TCRbeta library used unique molecular identifiers. TCRdb fed the PCR reads into MiXCR, producing one record per CDR3 protein. The repertoire holds about 440,000 distinct CDR3 sequences, approximately 42% seen once, with 27% in the top ten. This material consisted of PBMCs, taken before TCRalphabeta/CD19-depleted stem cell transplant. Receptors were obtained from a girl aged 2 to 10 with aplastic anemia, due to receive a stem cell transplant.

J is TRBJ2-3 and V is TRBV7-9; 9 bases line up with TRBD2. V trimming: 6 bases; J trimming: 2 bases; junction bases outside the gene matches: 6. The germline CDR1 and CDR2 sequences are SEHNR and FQNEAQ (reference sequence). The CDR3 contains 15 residues. The CDR3 here is CASSDSGSYTDTQYF. Here the CDR3 DNA reads TGTGCCAGCAGTGATAGCGGGAGTTACACAGATACGCAGTATTTT.

The rearrangement uses TRBV15 and TRBJ2-3; D not resolved. Per the germline V gene, CDR1 is LNHNV and CDR2 is YYDKDF (reference sequence). The CDR3 is 14 residues long. V shed 3 bases and J shed 5 bases, with 12 bases lying between them. CDR3 loop: CATSSVSVGDTQYF. As DNA, the CDR3 is TGTGCCACCAGCAGCGTCTCGGTGGGAGATACGCAGTATTTT.

This clonotype was found many times. This chain uses TRBV5-5 with TRBJ2-1, with D maybe TRBD2 (5 bases). Germline values: CDR1 SGHKS, CDR2 YYEKEE (reference sequence). V shed 4 bases and J shed 13 bases, with 15 bases lying between them. This CDR3 has 12 residues. The CDR3: CASSPRKAEQFF. The CDR3 DNA follows: TGTGCCAGCAGCCCCCGTAAAGCGGAACAGTTCTTC.

V gene TRBV20-1 combines with J gene TRBJ2-3; 7 bases fit TRBD1. The CDR3 is 12 amino acids. Germline assignment: CDR1 DFQATT and CDR2 SNEGSKA (reference sequence). The CDR3 DNA is TGCAGCCGGGACAGCGTCACAGATACGCAGTATTTT. This codes for CSRDSVTDTQYF.

The chain links TRBV15 to TRBJ2-1; the match to TRBD2 covers 8 bases. The CDR3 is 16 amino acids. Germline V lookup: CDR1 LNHNV, CDR2 YYDKDF (reference sequence). The trim removed 0 bases at V and 6 bases at J, leaving 7 bases unmatched. The CDR3, as DNA: TGTGCCACCAGCAGAGATGTAGCGGGGATATTCAATGAGCAGTTCTTC. Protein: CATSRDVAGIFNEQFF. The entire variable domain, with the rest obtained from reference TRBV15 and TRBJ2-1, is as follows: DAMVIQNPRYQVTQFGKPVTLSCSQTLNHNVMYWYQQKSSQAPKLLFHYYDKDFNNEADTPDNFQSRRPNTSFCFLDIRSPGLGDTAMYLCATSRDVAGIFNEQFFGPGTRLTVL.

The chain carries TRBV28 and TRBJ1-2; D ambiguous. The germline V and J ends were trimmed by 1 base and 1 base, with 13 bases remaining between them. This CDR3 is built from 16 residues. The germline V gene encodes CDR1 MDHEN and CDR2 SYDVKM. CDR3 region: CASSLFRFGHNYGYTF. DNA for the CDR3: TGTGCCAGCAGTTTATTTAGGTTCGGCCATAACTATGGCTACACCTTC.

This clonotype was detected only a few times. The chain links TRBV12-3 or TRBV12-4 to TRBJ2-2, with TRBD1 matching over 9 bases. The CDR3 runs to 14 residues. V was clipped by 5 bases and J by 5 bases; unmatched bases: 3. The CDR3 DNA follows: TGTGCCAGCAGTACAGGGGGCCGAACCGGGGAGCTGTTTTTT. Translation gives CASSTGGRTGELFF.

This clonotype was detected only once. The chain carries TRBV7-6 and TRBJ2-3, with 8 nucleotides matching TRBD2. The CDR3 has 16 amino acids. Germline trimming cut 4 bases from V and 0 bases from J; bases unmatched to any gene: 6. The germline gives CDR1 SGHVS, CDR2 FNYEAQ. This chain's CDR3 is CASSSRGGRSTDTQYF. The CDR3 bases are TGTGCCAGCAGCTCCCGCGGGGGGCGTAGCACAGATACGCAGTATTTT.

This clonotype occurred a few times. J is TRBJ1-4 and V is TRBV12-3 or TRBV12-4; D is perhaps TRBD1 (5 bases). Trimming removed 4 bases at V and 0 bases at J, with 9 bases between. This CDR3 has 15 amino acids. CDR3 sequence: CASSSDISTNEKLFF. CDR3 in DNA: TGTGCCAGCAGTTCGGACATTTCAACTAATGAAAAACTGTTTTTT.

A single count supports this clonotype. The J gene is TRBJ2-5, the V gene TRBV9, with 9 bases identical to TRBD2. The CDR3 spans 15 residues. J lost 5 bases, V lost 2 bases, and 7 bases had no gene match. CDR1 SGDLS and CDR2 YYNGEE come from the germline V gene. The CDR3 DNA sequence: TGTGCCAGCAGCGTTAGCGGGGGATCGGGGGAGACCCAGTACTTC. Translating gives CASSVSGGSGETQYF.

V usage is TRBV20-1 and J usage is TRBJ2-3; 9 nucleotides match TRBD2. The CDR3 is 17 amino acids. The germline CDR1 and CDR2 sequences are DFQATT and SNEGSKA (reference sequence). V was pared by 0 bases and J by 0 bases, with 7 bases of the junction left unmatched. CDR3 sequence reads: CSARDRPSGTSTDTQYF. DNA of the CDR3: TGCAGTGCTAGAGATAGGCCTAGCGGGACTAGCACAGATACGCAGTATTTT.

This chain uses TRBV7-9 with TRBJ1-1; 7 bases are a match to TRBD1. The V segment lost 1 base and the J segment 11 bases; nucleotides outside the gene matches: 7. Germline assignment: CDR1 SEHNR and CDR2 FQNEAQ (reference sequence). The CDR3 is made up of 13 amino acids. CDR3 bases: TGTGCCAGCAGCTTAGACCAGACAGGGCCTGCTTTCTTT. The encoded protein is CASSLDQTGPAFF. The full variable domain, with the rest looked up from reference TRBV7-9 and TRBJ1-1, is DTGVSQNPRHKITKRGQNVTFRCDPISEHNRLYWYRQTLGQGPEFLTYFQNEAQLEKSRLLSDRFSAERPKGSFSTLEIQRTEQGDSAMYLCASSLDQTGPAFFGQGTRLTVV.

This clonotype was counted ten times or more. The chain combines TRBV7-9 with TRBJ1-1; D ambiguous. The CDR3 extends over 15 amino acids. Trimming left V 3 bases short and J 3 bases short, with 14 bases between. CDR1 SEHNR and CDR2 FQNEAQ come from the germline V gene (reference sequence). The chain's CDR3 is CASSLRVVRDTEAFF. For the CDR3, the DNA is TGTGCCAGCAGCTTGCGGGTGGTGAGGGACACTGAAGCTTTCTTT.

J is TRBJ2-3 and V is TRBV28, with D perhaps TRBD2 (5 bases). The germline V and J ends were trimmed by 4 bases and 2 bases, with 19 bases remaining between them. The germline CDR1 and CDR2 sequences are MDHEN and SYDVKM. This CDR3 has 17 residues. This CDR3 reads CASSYLFGGNFTDTQYF. DNA of the CDR3: TGTGCCAGCAGTTACTTGTTTGGAGGAAACTTCACAGATACGCAGTATTTT.